This is a list of T cell receptor beta chains from one sample in a study of T-cell reconstitution after alpha-beta-depleted transplantation in children. TCRdb redid the calling of the PCR reads with MiXCR, one entry per CDR3 protein. This table has some 280,000 distinct CDR3 sequences, approximately 9.6% appearing once. This sample comprised PBMCs from the stem cell graft donor, obtained from the stem cell graft. The receptors were sampled from a human donor who donated a stem cell graft to a child with SCID. CDR3s include the opening cysteine and the closing phenylalanine or tryptophan. Fields, in order: clone size, V gene, J gene, CDR3 length, CDR3 protein. Clone sizes are given selectively: once, few, many, or a class where the clone is expanded.

abundance: NA
v_gene: TRBV2
j_gene: TRBJ1-5
len: 15
CDR3aa: CASRKDRARDQPQHF

abundance: NA
v_gene: TRBV12-3/TRBV12-4
j_gene: TRBJ2-7
len: 12
CDR3aa: CASSLGDSGQYF

abundance: few
v_gene: TRBV7-2
j_gene: TRBJ2-2
len: 16
CDR3aa: CASSLGPGPGTGELFF

abundance: NA
v_gene: TRBV16
j_gene: TRBJ1-3
len: 13
CDR3aa: CASSRQQLNTIYF

abundance: many
v_gene: TRBV5-1
j_gene: TRBJ2-1
len: 15
CDR3aa: CASSFSVQDYNEQFF

abundance: few
v_gene: TRBV5-1
j_gene: TRBJ2-2
len: 15
CDR3aa: CASSGSQGNTGELFF

abundance: few
v_gene: TRBV27
j_gene: TRBJ2-7
len: 11
CDR3aa: CASSVGYEQYF

abundance: NA
v_gene: TRBV29-1
j_gene: TRBJ1-1
len: 15
CDR3aa: CSARSPGYGNTEAFF

abundance: many
v_gene: TRBV6-1
j_gene: TRBJ1-3
len: 15
CDR3aa: CATMGAGKEGNTIYF

abundance: few
v_gene: TRBV4-2
j_gene: TRBJ2-1
len: 16
CDR3aa: CASSQGVGGPYNEQFF

abundance: many
v_gene: TRBV5-1
j_gene: TRBJ2-3
len: 15
CDR3aa: CASSLVQGATDTQYF

abundance: few
v_gene: TRBV20-1
j_gene: TRBJ2-1
len: 15
CDR3aa: CSARDQTGAYNEQFF

abundance: few
v_gene: TRBV4-1
j_gene: TRBJ2-2
len: 15
CDR3aa: CASSQDESVTGELFF

abundance: few
v_gene: TRBV7-9
j_gene: TRBJ2-1
len: 14
CDR3aa: CASSFSGNYNEQFF

abundance: NA
v_gene: TRBV9
j_gene: TRBJ2-3
len: 16
CDR3aa: CASSVGSGVSTDTQYF

abundance: NA
v_gene: TRBV10-3
j_gene: TRBJ2-7
len: 15
CDR3aa: CAISGGQGLTYKQYF

abundance: few
v_gene: TRBV11-2
j_gene: TRBJ2-3
len: 19
CDR3aa: CASSWMGLAGGPSTDTQYF

abundance: NA
v_gene: TRBV5-1
j_gene: TRBJ2-5
len: 15
CDR3aa: CASSLPVGGQETQYF

abundance: few
v_gene: TRBV20-1
j_gene: TRBJ1-2
len: 12
CDR3aa: CSGAEGPYGYTF

abundance: many
v_gene: TRBV12-3/TRBV12-4
j_gene: TRBJ1-1
len: 11
CDR3aa: CASSFRTEAFF

abundance: many
v_gene: TRBV13
j_gene: TRBJ2-5
len: 15
CDR3aa: CASSFVLAEQETQYF

abundance: many
v_gene: TRBV6-1
j_gene: TRBJ1-4
len: 16
CDR3aa: CASSEAGIATNEKLFF

abundance: NA
v_gene: TRBV12-3/TRBV12-4
j_gene: TRBJ2-1
len: 18
CDR3aa: CASSHTGLAGRGANEQFF

abundance: NA
v_gene: TRBV10-3
j_gene: TRBJ2-7
len: 11
CDR3aa: CAASSAYEQYF

abundance: few
v_gene: TRBV16
j_gene: TRBJ1-2
len: 13
CDR3aa: CASSRQTGNGYTF

abundance: NA
v_gene: TRBV5-4
j_gene: TRBJ2-1
len: 15
CDR3aa: CASSFGGASYNEQFF

abundance: NA
v_gene: TRBV18
j_gene: TRBJ2-2
len: 14
CDR3aa: CASSPEVRTGELFF

abundance: NA
v_gene: TRBV2
j_gene: TRBJ2-7
len: 15
CDR3aa: CASDPQGMGPYEQYF

abundance: many
v_gene: TRBV27
j_gene: TRBJ2-7
len: 14
CDR3aa: CASSQQGANYEQYF

abundance: few
v_gene: TRBV12-3/TRBV12-4
j_gene: TRBJ2-1
len: 16
CDR3aa: CASSLRDSPTYNEQFF

abundance: NA
v_gene: TRBV7-3
j_gene: TRBJ2-3
len: 15
CDR3aa: CASSLTPTSTDTQYF

abundance: NA
v_gene: TRBV7-9
j_gene: TRBJ1-5
len: 16
CDR3aa: CASSFWGADGNQPQHF

abundance: few
v_gene: TRBV9
j_gene: TRBJ2-5
len: 11
CDR3aa: CASGAEETQYF

abundance: few
v_gene: TRBV7-9
j_gene: TRBJ1-5
len: 16
CDR3aa: CASSPTGSNSNQPQHF

abundance: few
v_gene: TRBV12-3/TRBV12-4
j_gene: TRBJ1-2
len: 12
CDR3aa: CASSGGSYGYTF

abundance: once
v_gene: TRBV5-1
j_gene: TRBJ2-5
len: 16
CDR3aa: CASSLGGTGAARTQYF

abundance: NA
v_gene: TRBV20-1
j_gene: TRBJ2-1
len: 15
CDR3aa: CSARDPGQGTNEQFF

abundance: few
v_gene: TRBV7-9
j_gene: TRBJ2-5
len: 16
CDR3aa: CASIHRGLGYQETQYF

abundance: NA
v_gene: TRBV21-1
j_gene: TRBJ1-4
len: 16
CDR3aa: CASSKGRASNNEKLFF

abundance: few
v_gene: TRBV27
j_gene: TRBJ2-3
len: 15
CDR3aa: CASSLGLVSTDTQYF

abundance: few
v_gene: TRBV3-1
j_gene: TRBJ2-7
len: 14
CDR3aa: CASSQDLSPYEQYF

abundance: NA
v_gene: TRBV6-5
j_gene: TRBJ1-1
len: 14
CDR3aa: CASSPDPPNTEAFF

abundance: NA
v_gene: TRBV2
j_gene: TRBJ1-6
len: 15
CDR3aa: CASRDGTGIRSPLHF

abundance: few
v_gene: TRBV7-6
j_gene: TRBJ2-7
len: 15
CDR3aa: CASGLGQGPYYEQYF